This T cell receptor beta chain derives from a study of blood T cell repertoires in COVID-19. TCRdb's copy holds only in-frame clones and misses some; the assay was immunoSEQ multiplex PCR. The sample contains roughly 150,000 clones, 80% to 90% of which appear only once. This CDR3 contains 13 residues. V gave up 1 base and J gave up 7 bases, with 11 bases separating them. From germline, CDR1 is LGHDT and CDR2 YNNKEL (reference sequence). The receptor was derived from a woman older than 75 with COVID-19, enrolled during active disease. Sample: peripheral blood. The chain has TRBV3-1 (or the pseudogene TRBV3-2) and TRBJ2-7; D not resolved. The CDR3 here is CASSQGSSREQYF. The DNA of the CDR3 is TGTGCCAGCAGCCAAGGTAGTTCCAGGGAGCAGTACTTC.